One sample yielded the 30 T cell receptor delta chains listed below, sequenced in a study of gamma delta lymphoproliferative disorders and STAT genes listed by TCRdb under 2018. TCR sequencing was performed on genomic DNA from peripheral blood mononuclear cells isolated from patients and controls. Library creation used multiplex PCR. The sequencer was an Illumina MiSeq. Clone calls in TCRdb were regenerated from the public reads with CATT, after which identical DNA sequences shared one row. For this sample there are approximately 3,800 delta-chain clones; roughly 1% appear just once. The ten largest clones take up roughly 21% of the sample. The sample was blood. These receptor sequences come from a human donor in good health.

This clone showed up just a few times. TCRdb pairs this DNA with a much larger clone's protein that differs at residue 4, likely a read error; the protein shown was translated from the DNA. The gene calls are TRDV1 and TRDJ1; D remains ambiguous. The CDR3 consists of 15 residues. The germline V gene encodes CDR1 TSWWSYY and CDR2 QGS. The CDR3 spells CALEELSTRADKLIF. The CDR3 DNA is TGTGCTCTTGAGGAACTGTCTACGAGGGCCGATAAACTCATCTTT.

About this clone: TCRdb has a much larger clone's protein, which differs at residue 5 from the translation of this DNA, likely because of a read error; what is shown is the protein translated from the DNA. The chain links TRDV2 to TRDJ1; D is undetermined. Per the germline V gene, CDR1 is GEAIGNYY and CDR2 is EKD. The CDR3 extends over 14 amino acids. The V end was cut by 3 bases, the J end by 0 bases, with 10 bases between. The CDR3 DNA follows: TGTGCCTGTGACGCCGTAGAAAACACCGATAAACTCATCTTT. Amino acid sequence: CACDAVENTDKLIF.

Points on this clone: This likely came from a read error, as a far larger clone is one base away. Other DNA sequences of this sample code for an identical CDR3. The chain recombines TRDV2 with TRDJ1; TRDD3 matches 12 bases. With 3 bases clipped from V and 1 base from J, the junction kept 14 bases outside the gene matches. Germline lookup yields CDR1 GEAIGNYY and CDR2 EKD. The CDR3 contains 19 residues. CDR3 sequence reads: CACDSLLRTGGYITDKLIF. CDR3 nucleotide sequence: TGTGCCTGTGACTCGCTCCTGCGTACTGGGGGATACATCACCGATAAACTCATCTTT.

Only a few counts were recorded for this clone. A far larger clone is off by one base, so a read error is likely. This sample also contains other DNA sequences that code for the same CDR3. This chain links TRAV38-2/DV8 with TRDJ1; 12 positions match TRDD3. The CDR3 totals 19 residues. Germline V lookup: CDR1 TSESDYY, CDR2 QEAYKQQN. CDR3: CAYPPAGGYAEGYTDKLIF. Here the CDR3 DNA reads TGTGCTTATCCCCCTGCTGGGGGATACGCAGAAGGATACACCGATAAACTTATCTTT.

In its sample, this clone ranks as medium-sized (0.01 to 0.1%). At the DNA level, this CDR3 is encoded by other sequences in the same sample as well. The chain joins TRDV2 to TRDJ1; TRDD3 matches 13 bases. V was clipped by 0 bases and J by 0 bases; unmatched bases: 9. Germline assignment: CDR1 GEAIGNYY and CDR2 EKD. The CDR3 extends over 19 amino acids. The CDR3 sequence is CACDTVTGGYAGYTDKLIF. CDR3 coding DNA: TGTGCCTGTGACACCGTTACTGGGGGATACGCCGGGTACACCGATAAACTCATCTTT.

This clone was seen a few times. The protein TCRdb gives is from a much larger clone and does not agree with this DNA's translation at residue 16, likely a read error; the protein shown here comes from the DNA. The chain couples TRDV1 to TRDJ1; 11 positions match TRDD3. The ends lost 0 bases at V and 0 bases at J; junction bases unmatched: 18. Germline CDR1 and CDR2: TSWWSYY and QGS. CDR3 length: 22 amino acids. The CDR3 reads CALGELVPTYWGIGLHTDKLIF. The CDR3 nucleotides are TGTGCTCTTGGGGAACTCGTACCTACGTACTGGGGGATAGGACTGCACACCGATAAACTCATCTTT.

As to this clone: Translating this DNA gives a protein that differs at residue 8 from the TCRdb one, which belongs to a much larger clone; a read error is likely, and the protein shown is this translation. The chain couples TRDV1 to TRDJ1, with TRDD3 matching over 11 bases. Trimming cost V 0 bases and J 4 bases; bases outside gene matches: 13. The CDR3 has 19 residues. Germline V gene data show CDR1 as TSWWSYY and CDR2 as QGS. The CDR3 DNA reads TGTGCTCTTGGGGAACTGTCCTGCCCTGGGGGATACTTTGGCGATAAACTCATCTTT. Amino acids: CALGELSCPGGYFGDKLIF.

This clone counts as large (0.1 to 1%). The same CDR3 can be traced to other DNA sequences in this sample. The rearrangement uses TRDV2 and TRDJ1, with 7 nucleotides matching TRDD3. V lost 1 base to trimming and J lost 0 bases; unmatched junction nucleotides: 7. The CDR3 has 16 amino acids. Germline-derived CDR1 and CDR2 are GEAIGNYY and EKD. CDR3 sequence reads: CACDTLGSVYTDKLIF. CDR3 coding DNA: TGTGCCTGTGACACACTGGGGAGCGTGTACACCGATAAACTCATCTTT.

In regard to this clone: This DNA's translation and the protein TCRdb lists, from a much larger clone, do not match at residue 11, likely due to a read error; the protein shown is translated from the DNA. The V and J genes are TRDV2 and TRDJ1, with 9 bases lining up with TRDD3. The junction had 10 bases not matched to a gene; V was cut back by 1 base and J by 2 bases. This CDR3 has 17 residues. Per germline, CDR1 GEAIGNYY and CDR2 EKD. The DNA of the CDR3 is TGTGCCTGTGACACTCTTACTGGGGGACTCCGTACCGATAAACTCATCTTT. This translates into CACDTLTGGLRTDKLIF.

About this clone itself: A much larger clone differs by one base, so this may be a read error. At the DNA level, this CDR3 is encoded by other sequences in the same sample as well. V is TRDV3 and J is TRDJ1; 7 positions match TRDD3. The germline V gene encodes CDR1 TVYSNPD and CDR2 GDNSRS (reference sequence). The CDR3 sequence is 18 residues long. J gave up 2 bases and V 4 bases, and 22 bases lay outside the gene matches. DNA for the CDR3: TGTGCCTCCCGCACTTACTTACTGGGGATAAGTTATACCGATAAACTCATCTTT. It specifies CASRTYLLGISYTDKLIF.

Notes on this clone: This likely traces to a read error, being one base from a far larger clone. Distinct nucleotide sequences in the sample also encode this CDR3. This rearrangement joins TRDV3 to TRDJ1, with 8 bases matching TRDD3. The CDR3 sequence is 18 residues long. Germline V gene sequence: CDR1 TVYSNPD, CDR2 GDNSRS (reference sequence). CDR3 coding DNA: TGTGCCTTTCCCTTCCGACTCCCCTGGGGATACCATTCCGATAAGCTCATCTTT. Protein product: CAFPFRLPWGYHSDKLIF.

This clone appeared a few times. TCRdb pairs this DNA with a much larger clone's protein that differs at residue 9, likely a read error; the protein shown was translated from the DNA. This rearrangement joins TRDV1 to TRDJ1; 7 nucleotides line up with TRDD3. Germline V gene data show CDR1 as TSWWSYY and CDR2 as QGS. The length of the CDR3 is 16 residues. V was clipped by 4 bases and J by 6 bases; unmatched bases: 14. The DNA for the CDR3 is TGTGCTCTTGGGGGCCCCCTTCTTCTTGGGGGACATAAACTCATCTTT. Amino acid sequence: CALGGPLLLGGHKLIF.

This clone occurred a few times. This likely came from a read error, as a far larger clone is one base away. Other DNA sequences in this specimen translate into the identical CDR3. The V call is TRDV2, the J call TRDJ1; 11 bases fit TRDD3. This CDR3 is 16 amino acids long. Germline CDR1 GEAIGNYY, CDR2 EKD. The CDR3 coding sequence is TGCGCCTGTGACACCGTGTTACTGGGGGATATCGATAAACTCATCTTT. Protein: CACDTVLLGDIDKLIF.

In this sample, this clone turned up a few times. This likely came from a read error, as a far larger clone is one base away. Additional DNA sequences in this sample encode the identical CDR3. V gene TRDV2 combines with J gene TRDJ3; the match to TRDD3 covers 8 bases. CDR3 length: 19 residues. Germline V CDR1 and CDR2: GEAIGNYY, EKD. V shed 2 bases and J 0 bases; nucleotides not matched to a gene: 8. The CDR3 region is CACDKTGGPSSWDTRQMFF. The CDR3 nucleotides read TGTGCCTGTGACAAGACTGGGGGGCCCAGCTCCTGGGACACCCGACAGATGTTTTTC.

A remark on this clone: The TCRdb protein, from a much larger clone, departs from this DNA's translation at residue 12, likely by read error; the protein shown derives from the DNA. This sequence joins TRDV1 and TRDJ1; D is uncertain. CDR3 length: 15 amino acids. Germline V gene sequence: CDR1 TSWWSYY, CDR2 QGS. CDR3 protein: CALGELSTRADRLIF. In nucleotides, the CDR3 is TGTGCTCTTGGGGAACTGTCTACGAGGGCCGATAGACTCATCTTT.

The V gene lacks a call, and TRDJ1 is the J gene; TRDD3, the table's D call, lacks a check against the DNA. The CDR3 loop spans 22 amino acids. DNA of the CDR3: TGTGCCTGTGACACAATATTCCTAAAAGGAGGTGGGGGAGAATTCCACACCGATAAACTCATCTTT. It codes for CACDTIFLKGGGGEFHTDKLIF.

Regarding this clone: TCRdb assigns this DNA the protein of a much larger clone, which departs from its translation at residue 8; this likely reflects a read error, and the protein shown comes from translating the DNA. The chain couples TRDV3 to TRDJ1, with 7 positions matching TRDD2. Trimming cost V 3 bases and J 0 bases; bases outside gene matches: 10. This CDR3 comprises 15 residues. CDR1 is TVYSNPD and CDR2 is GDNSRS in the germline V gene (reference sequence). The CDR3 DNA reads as TGTGCCTTCTGTTCCTACTTAAGGGACACCGATAAACTCATCTTT. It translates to CAFCSYLRDTDKLIF.

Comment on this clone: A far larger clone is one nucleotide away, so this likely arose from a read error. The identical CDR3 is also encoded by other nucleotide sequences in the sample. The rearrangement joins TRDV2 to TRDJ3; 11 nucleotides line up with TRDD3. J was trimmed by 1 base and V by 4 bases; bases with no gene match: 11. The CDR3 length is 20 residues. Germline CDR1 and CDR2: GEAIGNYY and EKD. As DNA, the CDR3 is TGTGCCTGTGATACCGGGGGCTGGGGGATACCTTCCTGGGACACCCGACAGATGTTTTTC. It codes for CACDTGGWGIPSWDTRQMFF.

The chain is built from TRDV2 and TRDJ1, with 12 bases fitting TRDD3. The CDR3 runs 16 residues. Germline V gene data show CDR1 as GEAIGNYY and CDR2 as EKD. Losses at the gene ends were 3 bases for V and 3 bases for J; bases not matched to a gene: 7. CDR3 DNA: TGTGCCTGTGACGCCCTACTGGGGGATACAGCCGATAAACTCATCTTT. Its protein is CACDALLGDTADKLIF.

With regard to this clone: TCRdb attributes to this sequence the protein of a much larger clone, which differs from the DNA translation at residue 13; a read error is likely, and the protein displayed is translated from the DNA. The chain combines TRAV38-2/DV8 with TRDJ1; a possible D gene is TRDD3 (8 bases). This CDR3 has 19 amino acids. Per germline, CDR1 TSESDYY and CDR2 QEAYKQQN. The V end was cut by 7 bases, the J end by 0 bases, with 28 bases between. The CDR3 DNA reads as TGTGCTTATTTTTCCTACGCAGTTGGGGGATTTGGGCACACCGATAAACTCATCTTT. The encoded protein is CAYFSYAVGGFGHTDKLIF.

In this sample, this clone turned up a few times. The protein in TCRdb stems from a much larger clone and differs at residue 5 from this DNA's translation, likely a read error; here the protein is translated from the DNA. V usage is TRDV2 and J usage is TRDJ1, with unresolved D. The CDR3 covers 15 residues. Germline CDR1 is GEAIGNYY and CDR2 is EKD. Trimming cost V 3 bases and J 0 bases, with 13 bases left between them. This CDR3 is CACDAVGRNTDKLIF. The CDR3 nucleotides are TGTGCCTGTGACGCCGTCGGGAGGAACACCGATAAACTCATCTTT.

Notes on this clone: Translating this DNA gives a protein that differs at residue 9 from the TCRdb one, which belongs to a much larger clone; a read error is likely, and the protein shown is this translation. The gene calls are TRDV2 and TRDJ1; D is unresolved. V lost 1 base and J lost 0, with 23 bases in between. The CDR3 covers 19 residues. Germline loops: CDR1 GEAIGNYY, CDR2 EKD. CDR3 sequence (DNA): TGTGCCTGTGACACAGCATTCGCTGAGGGACAGCGGTACACCGATAAACTCATCTTT. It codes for CACDTAFAEGQRYTDKLIF.

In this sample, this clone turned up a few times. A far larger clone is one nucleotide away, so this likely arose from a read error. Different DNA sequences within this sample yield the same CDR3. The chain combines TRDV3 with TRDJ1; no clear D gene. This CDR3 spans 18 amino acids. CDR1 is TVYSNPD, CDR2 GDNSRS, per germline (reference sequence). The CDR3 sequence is CASISTHTALWNTDKLIF. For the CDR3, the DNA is TGCGCCTCAATATCCACACACACCGCTTTGTGGAACACCGATAAACTCATCTTT.

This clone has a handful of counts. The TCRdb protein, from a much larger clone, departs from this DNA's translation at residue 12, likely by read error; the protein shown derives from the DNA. CDR3 protein: CACDTLGTGAYADKLIF. CDR3 in DNA: TGTGCCTGTGACACGCTTGGGACAGGAGCTTACGCCGATAAACTCATCTTT. The chain is built from TRDV2 and TRDJ1; D remains unclear. CDR3 size: 17 residues. In germline, CDR1 is GEAIGNYY, CDR2 EKD. The V end lost 1 base, the J end lost 3 bases, and 20 bases lay between the germline ends.

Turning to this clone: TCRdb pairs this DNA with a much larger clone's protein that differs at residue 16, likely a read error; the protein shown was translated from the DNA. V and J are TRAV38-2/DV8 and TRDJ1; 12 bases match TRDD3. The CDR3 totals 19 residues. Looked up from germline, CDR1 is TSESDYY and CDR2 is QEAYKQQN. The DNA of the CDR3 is TGTGCTTATCCCCCTGCTGGGGGATACGCAGAAGGATACACCGATAACCTCATCTTT. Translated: CAYPPAGGYAEGYTDNLIF.

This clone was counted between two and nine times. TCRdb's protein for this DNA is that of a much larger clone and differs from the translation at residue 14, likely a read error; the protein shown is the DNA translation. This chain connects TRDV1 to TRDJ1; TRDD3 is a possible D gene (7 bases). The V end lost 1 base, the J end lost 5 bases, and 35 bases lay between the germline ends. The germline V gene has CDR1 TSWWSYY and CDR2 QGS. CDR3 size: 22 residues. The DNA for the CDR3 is TGTGCTCTTGGGGAACCCCCCCCCTTCCCGTTTACTGGGGAATACGGCAGAGATAAACTCATCTTT. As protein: CALGEPPPFPFTGEYGRDKLIF.

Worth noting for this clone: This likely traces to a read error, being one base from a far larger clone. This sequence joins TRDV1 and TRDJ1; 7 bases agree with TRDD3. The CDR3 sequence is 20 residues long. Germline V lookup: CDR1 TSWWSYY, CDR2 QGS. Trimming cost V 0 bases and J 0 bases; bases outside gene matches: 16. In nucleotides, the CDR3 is TGTGCTCTTGGGGAACTCCTTCTTACGTACTGGGGATTGTACACCGATAAACTCATCTTT. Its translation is CALGELLLTYWGLYTDKLIF.

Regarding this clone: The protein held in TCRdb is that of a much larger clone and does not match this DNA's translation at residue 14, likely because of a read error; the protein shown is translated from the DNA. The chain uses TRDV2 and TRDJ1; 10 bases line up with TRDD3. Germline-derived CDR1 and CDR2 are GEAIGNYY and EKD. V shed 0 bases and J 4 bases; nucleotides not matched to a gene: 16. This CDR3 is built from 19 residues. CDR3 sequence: CACDTVGSMRGIRIDKLIF. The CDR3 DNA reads TGTGCCTGTGACACCGTTGGGTCGATGAGGGGGATACGCATCGATAAACTCATCTTT.

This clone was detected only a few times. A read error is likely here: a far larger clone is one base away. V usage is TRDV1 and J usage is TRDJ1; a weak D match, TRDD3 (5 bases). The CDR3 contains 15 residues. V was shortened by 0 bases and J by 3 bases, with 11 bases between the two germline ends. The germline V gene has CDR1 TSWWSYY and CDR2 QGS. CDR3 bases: TGTGCTCTTGGGGAACTGTCTACGGGGGCCGATAAACTCATCTTT. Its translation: CALGELSTGADKLIF.

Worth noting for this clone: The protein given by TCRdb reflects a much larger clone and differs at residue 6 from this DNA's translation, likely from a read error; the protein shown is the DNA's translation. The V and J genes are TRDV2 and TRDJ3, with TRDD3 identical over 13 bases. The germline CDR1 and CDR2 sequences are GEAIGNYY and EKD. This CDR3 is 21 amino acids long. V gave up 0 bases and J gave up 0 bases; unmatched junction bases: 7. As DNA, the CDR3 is TGTGCCTGTGACACCGAACTGGGGGATACGCCTAGCTCCTGGGACACCCGACAGATGTTTTTC. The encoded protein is CACDTELGDTPSSWDTRQMFF.